Included here is one TCR beta chain sequence, with context. Its antigen is currently unknown. The sample is drawn from a study of cytomegalovirus exposure and HLA in healthy donors. Study results and caveats: Some V segments could not be told apart, so they were left out, TRBV6-2 and TRBV6-3 among them. Specificity for CMV antigens was confirmed in vitro for three of the CMV-associated chains. Listed as cytomegalovirus-associated were 164 TCR beta chains.

Germline-derived CDR1 and CDR2 are SNHLY and FYNNEI. This CDR3 comprises 12 residues. V lost 7 bases to trimming and J lost 7 bases, with 13 bases between them. PCR employed 60 Vbeta and 13 Jbeta primers. Generated by immunoSEQ multiplex PCR, the TCRdb table keeps only in-frame clones and is missing some. Here the sample spans about 98,000 clones, 70% to 80% being singletons. Sample: PBMCs. This chain links TRBV2 with TRBJ1-2; maybe TRBD1 (5 bases). This receptor was obtained from a man in his late teens or twenties in good health and CMV-seropositive. The CDR3, as DNA: TGTGCCAGCATGGGGGGGATGACTGGCTACACCTTC. Translation gives CASMGGMTGYTF.